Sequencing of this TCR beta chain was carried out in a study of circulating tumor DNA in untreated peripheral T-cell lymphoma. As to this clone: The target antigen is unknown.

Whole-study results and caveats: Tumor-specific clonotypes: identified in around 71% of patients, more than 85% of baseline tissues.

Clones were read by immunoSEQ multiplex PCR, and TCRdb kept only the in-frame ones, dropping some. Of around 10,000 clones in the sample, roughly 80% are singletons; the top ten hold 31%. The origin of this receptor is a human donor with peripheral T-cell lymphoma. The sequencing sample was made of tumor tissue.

CDR3 DNA: TGTGCCAGCAGCCAATTCGGGTGGAACTATGGCTACACCTTC. As protein: CASSQFGWNYGYTF. V usage is TRBV16 and J usage is TRBJ1-2; no reliable D call. Germline assignment: CDR1 KGHSY and CDR2 FQNENV. CDR3 length equals 14 residues. The V gene lost 1 base and the J gene lost 2 bases, with 8 bases spanning the gap.